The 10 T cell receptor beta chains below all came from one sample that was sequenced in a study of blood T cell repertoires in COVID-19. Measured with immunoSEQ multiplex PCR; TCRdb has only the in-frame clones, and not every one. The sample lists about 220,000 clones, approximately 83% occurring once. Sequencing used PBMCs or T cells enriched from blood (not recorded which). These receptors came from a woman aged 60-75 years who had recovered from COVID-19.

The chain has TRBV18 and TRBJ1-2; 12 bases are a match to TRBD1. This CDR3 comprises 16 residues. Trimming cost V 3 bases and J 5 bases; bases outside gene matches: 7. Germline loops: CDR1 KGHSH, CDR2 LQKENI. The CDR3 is CASSPTGTGGLYGYTF. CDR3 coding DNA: TGTGCCAGCTCACCCACCGGGACAGGGGGCCTTTATGGCTACACCTTC.

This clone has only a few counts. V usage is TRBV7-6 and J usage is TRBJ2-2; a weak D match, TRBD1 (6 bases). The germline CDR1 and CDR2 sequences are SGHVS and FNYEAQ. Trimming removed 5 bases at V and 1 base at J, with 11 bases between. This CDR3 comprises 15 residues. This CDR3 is CASSPLGGNTGELFF. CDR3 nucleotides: TGTGCCAGCAGCCCCCTAGGGGGGAACACCGGGGAGCTGTTTTTT.

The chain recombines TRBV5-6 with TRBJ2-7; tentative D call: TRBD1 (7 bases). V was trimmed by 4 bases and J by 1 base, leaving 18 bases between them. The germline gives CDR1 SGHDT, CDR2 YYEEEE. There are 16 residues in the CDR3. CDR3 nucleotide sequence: TGTGCCAGCAGCCGGCTCGCGGGACAGACGTCCTACGAGCAGTACTTC. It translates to CASSRLAGQTSYEQYF.

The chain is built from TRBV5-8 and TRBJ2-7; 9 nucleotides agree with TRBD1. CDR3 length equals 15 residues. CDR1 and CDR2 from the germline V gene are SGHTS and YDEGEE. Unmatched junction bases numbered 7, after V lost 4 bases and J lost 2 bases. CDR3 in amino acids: CASSTGTGRTYEQYF. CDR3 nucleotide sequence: TGTGCCAGCAGCACCGGGACAGGGAGGACCTACGAGCAGTACTTC.

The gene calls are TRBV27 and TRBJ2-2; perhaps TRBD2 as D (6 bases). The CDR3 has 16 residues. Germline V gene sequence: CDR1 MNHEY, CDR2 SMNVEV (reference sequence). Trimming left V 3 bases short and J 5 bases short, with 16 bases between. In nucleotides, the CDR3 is TGTGCCAGCAGTTTCTACGGGAGAAGGGGAACCGGGGAGCTGTTTTTT. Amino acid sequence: CASSFYGRRGTGELFF.

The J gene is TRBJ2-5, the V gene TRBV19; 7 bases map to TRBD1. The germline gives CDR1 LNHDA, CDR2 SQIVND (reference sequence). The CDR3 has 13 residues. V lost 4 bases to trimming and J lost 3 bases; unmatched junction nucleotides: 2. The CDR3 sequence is CASSTDREETQYF. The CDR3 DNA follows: TGTGCCAGTAGTACCGACAGGGAAGAGACCCAGTACTTC.

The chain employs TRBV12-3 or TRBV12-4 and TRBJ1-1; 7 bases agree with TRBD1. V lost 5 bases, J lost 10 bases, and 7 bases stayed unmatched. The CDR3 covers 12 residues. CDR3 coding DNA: TGTGCCAGCAGTGAGACAGGGATGAGAGCTTTCTTT. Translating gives CASSETGMRAFF.

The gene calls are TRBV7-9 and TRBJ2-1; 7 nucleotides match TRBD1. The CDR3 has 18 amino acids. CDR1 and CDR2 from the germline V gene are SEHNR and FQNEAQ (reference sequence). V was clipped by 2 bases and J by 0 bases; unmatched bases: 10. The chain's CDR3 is CASSLTPAGTVSYNEQFF. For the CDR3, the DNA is TGTGCCAGCAGCTTAACTCCCGCTGGGACAGTCTCCTACAATGAGCAGTTCTTC.

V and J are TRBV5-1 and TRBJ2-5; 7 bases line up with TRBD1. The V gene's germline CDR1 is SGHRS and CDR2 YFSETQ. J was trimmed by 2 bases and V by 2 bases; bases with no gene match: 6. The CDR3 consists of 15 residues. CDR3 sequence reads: CASSFVGQLQETQYF. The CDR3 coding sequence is TGCGCCAGCAGCTTCGTGGGACAGTTACAAGAGACCCAGTACTTC.

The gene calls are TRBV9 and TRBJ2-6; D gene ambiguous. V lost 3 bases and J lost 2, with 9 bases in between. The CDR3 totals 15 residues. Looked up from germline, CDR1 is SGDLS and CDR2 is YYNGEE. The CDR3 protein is CASSGSHAGANVLTF. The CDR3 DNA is TGTGCCAGCAGCGGATCACACGCTGGGGCCAACGTCCTGACTTTC.